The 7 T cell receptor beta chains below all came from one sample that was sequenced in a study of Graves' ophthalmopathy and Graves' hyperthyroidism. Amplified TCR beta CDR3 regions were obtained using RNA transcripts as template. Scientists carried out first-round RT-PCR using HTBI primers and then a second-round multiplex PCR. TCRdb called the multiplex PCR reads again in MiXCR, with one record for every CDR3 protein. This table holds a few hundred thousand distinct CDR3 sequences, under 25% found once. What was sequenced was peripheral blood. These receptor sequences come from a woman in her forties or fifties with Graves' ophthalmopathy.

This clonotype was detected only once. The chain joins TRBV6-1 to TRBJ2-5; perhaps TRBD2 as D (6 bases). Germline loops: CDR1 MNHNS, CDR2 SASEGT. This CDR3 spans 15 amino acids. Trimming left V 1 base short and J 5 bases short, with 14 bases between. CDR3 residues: CASSEEEGGRETQYF. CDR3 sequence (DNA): TGTGCCAGCAGTGAAGAAGAGGGAGGTCGGGAGACCCAGTACTTC.

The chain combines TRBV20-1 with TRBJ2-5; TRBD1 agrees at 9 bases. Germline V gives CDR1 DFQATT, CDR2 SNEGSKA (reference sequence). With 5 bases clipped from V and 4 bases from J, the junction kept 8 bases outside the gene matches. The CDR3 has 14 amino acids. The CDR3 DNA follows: TGCAGTGCTGTTACAGGGGGCGCGGGAGAGACCCAGTACTTC. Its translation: CSAVTGGAGETQYF.

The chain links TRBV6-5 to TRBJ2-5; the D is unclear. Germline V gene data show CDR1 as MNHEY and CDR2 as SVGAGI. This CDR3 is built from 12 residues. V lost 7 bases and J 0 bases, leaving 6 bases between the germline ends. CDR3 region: CASTGYQETQYF. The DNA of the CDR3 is TGTGCCAGCACTGGATACCAAGAGACCCAGTACTTC.

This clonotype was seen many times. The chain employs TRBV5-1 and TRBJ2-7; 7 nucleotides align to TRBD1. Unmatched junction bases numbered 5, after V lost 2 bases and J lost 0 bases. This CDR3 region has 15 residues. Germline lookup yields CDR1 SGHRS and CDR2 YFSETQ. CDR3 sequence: CASSLNPGGSYEQYF. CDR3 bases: TGCGCCAGCAGCTTAAATCCAGGGGGCTCCTACGAGCAGTACTTC.

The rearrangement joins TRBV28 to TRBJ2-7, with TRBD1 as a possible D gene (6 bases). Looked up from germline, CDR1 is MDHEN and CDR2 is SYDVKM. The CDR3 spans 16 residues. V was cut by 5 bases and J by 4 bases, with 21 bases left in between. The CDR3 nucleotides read TGTGCCAGCAGTCCACTGAGCAGGACAGAGGGTTACGAGCAGTACTTC. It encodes CASSPLSRTEGYEQYF.

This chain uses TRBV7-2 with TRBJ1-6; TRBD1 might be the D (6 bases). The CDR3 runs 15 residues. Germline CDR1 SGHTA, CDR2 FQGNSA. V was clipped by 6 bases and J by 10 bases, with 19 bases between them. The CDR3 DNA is TGTGCCAGCAGTTCCGAGGGGGGCGCCGGATCACCCCTCCACTTT. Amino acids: CASSSEGGAGSPLHF. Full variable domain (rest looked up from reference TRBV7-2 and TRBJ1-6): GAGVSQSPSNKVTEKGKDVELRCDPISGHTALYWYRQSLGQGLEFLIYFQGNSAPDKSGLPSDRFSAERTGGSVSTLTIQRTQQEDSAVYLCASSSEGGAGSPLHFGNGTRLTVT.

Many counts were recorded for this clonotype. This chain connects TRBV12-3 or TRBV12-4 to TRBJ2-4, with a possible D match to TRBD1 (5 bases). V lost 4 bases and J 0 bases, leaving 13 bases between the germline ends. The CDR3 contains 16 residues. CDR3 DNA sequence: TGTGCCAGCAGTTACTCACTGGGGCTAGCCAAAAACATTCAGTACTTC. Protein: CASSYSLGLAKNIQYF.